This TCR beta chain appears in the sequencing data of a study of T cell responses to AZD1222 COVID-19 vaccine. Study-wide points: Nearly half of spike-specific TCRs reportedly go after variant regions that carry no mutations. Spike-specific TCR breadth and depth both grew after two AZD1222 doses.

In germline, CDR1 is MRHNA, CDR2 SNTAGT. The V end lost 7 bases, the J end lost 7 bases, and 17 bases lay between the germline ends. The length of the CDR3 is 14 residues. Remarks on this clone: Its matching antigen is unknown.

Clones were read by immunoSEQ multiplex PCR, and TCRdb kept only the in-frame ones, dropping some. The sample includes 150,000 to 200,000 clones, approximately 90% seen only once; the top ten take 3.5% to 5.5%. The genes are TRBV6-4 and TRBJ1-5, with D possibly TRBD1 on 5 matching bases. This receptor was identified in an adult who received the MenACWY meningococcal vaccine as a control. The specimen was peripheral blood, collected 28 days after the second dose of the MenACWY control vaccine. The CDR3 is CASNGTLGPQPQHF. The CDR3 bases are TGTGCCAGCAATGGGACGCTGGGCCCCCAGCCCCAGCATTTT.